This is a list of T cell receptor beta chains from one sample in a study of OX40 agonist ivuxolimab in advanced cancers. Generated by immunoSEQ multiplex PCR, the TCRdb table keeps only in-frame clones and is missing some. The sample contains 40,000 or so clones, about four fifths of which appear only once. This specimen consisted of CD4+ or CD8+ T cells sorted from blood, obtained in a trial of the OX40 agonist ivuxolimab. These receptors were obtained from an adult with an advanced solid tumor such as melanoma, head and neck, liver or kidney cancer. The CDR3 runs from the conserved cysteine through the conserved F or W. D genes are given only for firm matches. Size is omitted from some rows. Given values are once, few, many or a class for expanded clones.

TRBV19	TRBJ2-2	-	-	TGTGCCAGTAGTATTTTCGGTTTAGGGGGGGAGCTGTTTTTT	CASSIFGLGGELFF
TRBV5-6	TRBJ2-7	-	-	TGTGCCAGCAGCTTGGCGGGTTGGGCCGAGCAGTACTTC	CASSLAGWAEQYF
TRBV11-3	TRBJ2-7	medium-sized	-	TGTGCCAGCAGCTTAGCCCCAACAGGTTTCGAGCAGTACTTC	CASSLAPTGFEQYF
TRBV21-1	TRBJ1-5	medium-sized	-	TGTGCCAGCAGCAAATGGTGGAGAAGTAGCAATCAGCCCCAGCATTTT	CASSKWWRSSNQPQHF
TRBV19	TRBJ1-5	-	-	TGTGCCAGTAGTGTTCACAGGGCGGGAGGTCAGCCCCAGCATTTT	CASSVHRAGGQPQHF
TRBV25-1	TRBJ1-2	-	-	TGTGCCAGCGGCGGGGGGGCGTTTGGGAGCTATGGCTACACCTTC	CASGGGAFGSYGYTF
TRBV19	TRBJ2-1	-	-	TGTGCCAGTAGTATAGCGGTTAATGAGCAGTTCTTC	CASSIAVNEQFF
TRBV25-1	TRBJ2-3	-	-	TGTGCCAGCTCCTGGCGGACCACAGATACGCAGTATTTT	CASSWRTTDTQYF
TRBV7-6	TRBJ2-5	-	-	TGTGCCAGCTCCGCGGGGCTCATCCAAGAGACCCAGTACTTC	CASSAGLIQETQYF
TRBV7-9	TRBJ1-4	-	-	TGTGCCAGCAGCTACGGGGGAACTAATGAAAAACTGTTTTTT	CASSYGGTNEKLFF
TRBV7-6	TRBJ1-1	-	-	TGTGCCAGCAGCTTAGCGGGAACTGAAGCTTTCTTT	CASSLAGTEAFF
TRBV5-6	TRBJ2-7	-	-	TGTGCCAGCAGCTTGGCCAACGAGCAGTACTTC	CASSLANEQYF
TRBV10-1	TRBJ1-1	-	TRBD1	TGCGCCAGCAGTGACCCCCTTGGACAGGGGTTGACTGAAGCTTTCTTT	CASSDPLGQGLTEAFF
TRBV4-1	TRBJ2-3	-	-	TGCGCCAGCAGCCAAGACCCCGGGGCCACCCGCACAGATACGCAGTATTTT	CASSQDPGATRTDTQYF
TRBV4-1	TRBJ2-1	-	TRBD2	TGCGCCAGCAGGCTGGGACTAGCGGGAAGCCCCTACAATGAGCAGTTCTTC	CASRLGLAGSPYNEQFF
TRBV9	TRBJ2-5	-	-	TGTGCCAGCAGCGTAGGTATAGCGTACCAAGAGACCCAGTACTTC	CASSVGIAYQETQYF
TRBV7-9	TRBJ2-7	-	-	TGTGCCAGCAGCTTAGATCGCGAGCAGTACTTC	CASSLDREQYF
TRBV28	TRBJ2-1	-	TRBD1	TGTGCCAGCAGTTTTCCGAGCGGGCGGACAGGGAGTATGAGCGCCAATGAGCAGTTCTTC	CASSFPSGRTGSMSANEQFF
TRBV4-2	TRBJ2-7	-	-	TGTGCCAGCAGCCACCGACCTACCTACGAGCAGTACTTC	CASSHRPTYEQYF
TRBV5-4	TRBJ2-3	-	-	TGTGCCAGCAGCCCCAACACTGGCGGGCGGGGCACAGATACGCAGTATTTT	CASSPNTGGRGTDTQYF
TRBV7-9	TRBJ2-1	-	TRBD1	TGTGCCAGCAGATCCGGGACAGGCAATGAGCAGTTCTTC	CASRSGTGNEQFF
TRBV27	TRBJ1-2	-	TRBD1	TGTGCCAGCAGTGCGGGGACAGGGGCGTTCTATGGCTACACCTTC	CASSAGTGAFYGYTF
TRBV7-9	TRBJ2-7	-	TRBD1	TGTGCCAGCAGCTTCCGACAGGGTTCCTACGAGCAGTACTTC	CASSFRQGSYEQYF
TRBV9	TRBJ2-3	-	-	TGTGCCAGCAGCGTCTACGGTAGCACAGATACGCAGTATTTT	CASSVYGSTDTQYF
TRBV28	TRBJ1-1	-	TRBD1	TGTGCCAGCAGTCCATTAACAGGGGTCAACACTGAAGCTTTCTTT	CASSPLTGVNTEAFF
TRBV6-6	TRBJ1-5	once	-	TGTGCCAGCAGCTATCGACCGATTAGCAATCAGCCCCAGCATTTT	CASSYRPISNQPQHF
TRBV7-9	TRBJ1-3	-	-	TGTGCCAGCAGCACAATTTCCGGGAGCTCTGGAAACACCATATATTTT	CASSTISGSSGNTIYF
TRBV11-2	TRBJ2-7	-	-	TGTGCCAGCAGCCTACCACAATCGGGGGGGACAGCCTACGAGCAGTACTTC	CASSLPQSGGTAYEQYF
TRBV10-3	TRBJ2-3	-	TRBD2	TGTGCCATCACTTCTAGGAGCGGGAGCTTACCAGATACGCAGTATTTT	CAITSRSGSLPDTQYF
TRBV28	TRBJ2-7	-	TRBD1	TGTGCCAGCAGTGCCACAGGGGGAGCTGCTTACGAGCAGTACTTC	CASSATGGAAYEQYF
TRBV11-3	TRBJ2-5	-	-	TGTGCCAGCAGCGAGAGCGGCCAAGAGACCCAGTACTTC	CASSESGQETQYF
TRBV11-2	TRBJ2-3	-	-	TGTGCCAGCAGCCAGACTAGGGGGAGGGCAGATACGCAGTATTTT	CASSQTRGRADTQYF
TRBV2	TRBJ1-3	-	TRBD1	TGTGCCAGCTGGACAGGGTTTGGCACCATATATTTT	CASWTGFGTIYF
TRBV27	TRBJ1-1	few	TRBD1	TGTGCCAGCAGTTCCACCGGGACAGGGACTTTCTTT	CASSSTGTGTFF
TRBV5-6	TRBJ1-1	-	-	TGTGCCAGCAGCTTCTTAGGTTGGACTGAAGCTTTCTTT	CASSFLGWTEAFF
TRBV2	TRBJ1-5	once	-	TGTGCCAGCAGGGGTAGGGGCAATCAGCCCCAGCATTTT	CASRGRGNQPQHF
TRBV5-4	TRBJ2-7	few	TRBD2	TGTGCCAGCAGCACAAGCGGGAGCCCCACGGGGGAGCAGTACTTC	CASSTSGSPTGEQYF
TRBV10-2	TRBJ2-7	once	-	TGCGCCAGCAGTGAAGGCCCACAGGGTGGCTCCTACGAGCAGTACTTC	CASSEGPQGGSYEQYF
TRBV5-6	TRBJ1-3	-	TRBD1	TGTGCCAGCAGCTTGGGACAGGGGGCTGGAAACACCATATATTTT	CASSLGQGAGNTIYF
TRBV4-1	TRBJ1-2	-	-	TGCGCCAGCAGCCAAATTAAGAACTACTATGGCTACACCTTC	CASSQIKNYYGYTF
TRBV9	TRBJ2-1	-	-	TGTGCCAGCAGCGTAAGGAACAATGAGCAGTTCTTC	CASSVRNNEQFF
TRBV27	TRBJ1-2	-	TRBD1	TGTGCCAGCAGGGGAGGGGGCCTTAACTATGGCTACACCTTC	CASRGGGLNYGYTF
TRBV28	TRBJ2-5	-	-	TGTGCCAGCAGTCCACGGATAAGCGGGCCGTACCAAGAGACCCAGTACTTC	CASSPRISGPYQETQYF
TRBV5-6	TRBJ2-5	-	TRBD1	TGTGCCAGCAGCTCCAGGGGGCAGAAGACCCAGTACTTC	CASSSRGQKTQYF
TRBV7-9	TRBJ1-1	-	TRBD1	TGTGCCAGCAGCCGAAGGCAGGGGGCGAACACTGAAGCTTTCTTT	CASSRRQGANTEAFF
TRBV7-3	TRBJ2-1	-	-	TGTGCCAGCAGTTATGGGCCGCAAAGGTATAATGAGCAGTTCTTC	CASSYGPQRYNEQFF
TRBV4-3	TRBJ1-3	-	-	TGCGCCAGCAGCCAAGATATGGTGGGCGGAACCTCTGGAAACACCATATATTTT	CASSQDMVGGTSGNTIYF